The clone carrying this TCR beta chain has a count of ten or more. Antigen unknown. The data were obtained in a study of post-analysis software for immune sequencing data. Study-wide points: Controls showed lower frequencies than patients for 5 or 6 TRBV segments, and TRBV5-6, TRBV5-1 and TRBV20-1 were among these. F-measure co-clustering was strong for batch-matched samples.

Sequencing libraries made from TCR beta cDNA carried unique molecular identifiers. TCRdb re-analysed the PCR reads in MiXCR, keeping a single row per CDR3 protein. The data show about half a million distinct CDR3 sequences, roughly 34% seen once. The CDR3 is 17 amino acids. Trimming took 1 base from V and 3 from J, leaving 13 bases between them. Germline V gene lookup returns CDR1 LGHNA and CDR2 YNFKEQ. This receptor was identified in a girl aged 2-17 years with multiple sclerosis. The J gene is TRBJ2-6, the V gene TRBV4-2, with D unresolved. Source material: blood. The CDR3 is CASSQGPPSGGANVLTF. Written as DNA, the CDR3 is TGTGCCAGCAGCCAAGGCCCTCCCTCAGGTGGGGCCAACGTCCTGACTTTC.